A selection of T cell receptor beta chains follows, all from one sample in a study of blood T cell repertoires in COVID-19. The data were produced by immunoSEQ multiplex PCR, yet TCRdb's version contains in-frame clones alone and is incomplete. There are about 250,000 clones in the sample; about nine tenths occur only once, and around 1.7% lies in the top ten. The specimen sequenced was PBMCs or T cells enriched from blood (not recorded which). The origin of the receptors is a man aged 35-49 years who had recovered from COVID-19. CDR3s include the opening cysteine and the closing phenylalanine or tryptophan. Clone size, where shown, is once, few, many, or a class for clones that have expanded.

TRBV4-1	TRBJ2-7	.	CASSQDWASEREQYF
TRBV7-9	TRBJ2-2	.	CASSLVTGSGELFF
TRBV5-5	TRBJ1-1	.	CASSLILSPGFEAFF
TRBV3-1/TRBV3-2	TRBJ2-2	.	CASSQPSGSDTGELFF
TRBV7-2	TRBJ2-7	.	CASSTNGGPYEQYF
TRBV7-2	TRBJ2-3	few	CASSLSDTQYF
TRBV9	TRBJ2-1	few	CASSSRGGSYNEQFF
TRBV19	TRBJ1-1	few	CASSITQGTEAFF
TRBV25-1	TRBJ1-2	few	CASSVGTGGISGYTF
TRBV7-9	TRBJ2-2	many	CASSSTGVGGELFF
TRBV12-3/TRBV12-4	TRBJ1-2	.	CASRDSAEGYTF
TRBV19	TRBJ1-1	.	CASSLTSQGPEAFF
TRBV7-9	TRBJ1-2	.	CASSPTGNYGYTF
TRBV10-3	TRBJ2-7	once	CAITMGGLADYEQYF
TRBV7-9	TRBJ2-2	few	CASSLIYSGELFF
TRBV28	TRBJ1-3	few	CASTGGSGNTIYF
TRBV6-1	TRBJ2-7	.	CASSEGRATVQYF
TRBV10-3	TRBJ2-4	.	CAISESSWAPGDIQYF
TRBV28	TRBJ2-2	.	CASSIQNTGELFF
TRBV7-3	TRBJ2-5	once	CASSWQGGKETQYF
TRBV5-4	TRBJ1-1	once	CASSRETGATEAFF
TRBV27	TRBJ1-6	.	CASSLTYGGGNSPLHF
TRBV27	TRBJ1-6	.	CASSETRRDSPLHF
TRBV5-1	TRBJ1-4	.	CASSPDRGSEKLFF
TRBV7-8	TRBJ2-7	.	CASSFNSGGASEQYF
TRBV9	TRBJ2-5	.	CASSVESRGYGTQYF
TRBV3-1/TRBV3-2	TRBJ1-2	.	CASSAGTDYGYTF
TRBV9	TRBJ2-3	.	CASSALAGGPTDTQYF
TRBV27	TRBJ2-7	.	CASSPGLAGSYEQYF
TRBV3-1/TRBV3-2	TRBJ2-2	.	CASSQSLAGGGELFF
TRBV5-5	TRBJ2-1	.	CASSEPSGRPFNNEQFF
TRBV5-1	TRBJ2-5	.	CASSEQETQYF
TRBV12-3/TRBV12-4	TRBJ1-1	.	CASSLNRERAFF
TRBV29-1	TRBJ2-1	.	CSAGTSGYLEQFF
TRBV4-1	TRBJ1-6	.	CASSQTTGGNSPLHF
TRBV5-1	TRBJ2-2	.	CASSLGRQGATGELFF
TRBV9	TRBJ1-2	.	CASSVGGGGAYGYTF
TRBV5-4	TRBJ1-6	few	CASSLDPGQGDNSPLHF
TRBV30	TRBJ2-1	.	CAWSGPGGTDTPNEQFF
TRBV7-6	TRBJ2-2	.	CASSLWGLAGSNTGELFF